A single sample is the source of the 29 T cell receptor beta chains below, sequenced in a study of blood T cell repertoires in COVID-19. The repertoire was sequenced with immunoSEQ multiplex PCR; TCRdb's copy has only in-frame clones and lacks some. The data contain 240,000 or so clones, around 83% of them singletons. Source material: peripheral blood. These receptors were obtained from a young man who had recovered from COVID-19.

This clone occurred a few times. The chain employs TRBV4-1 and TRBJ2-2, with D possibly matching TRBD1 (6 bases). The V end lost 1 base, the J end lost 6 bases, and 12 bases lay between the germline ends. This CDR3 spans 15 amino acids. The germline CDR1 and CDR2 sequences are MGHRA and YSYEKL. As DNA, the CDR3 is TGCGCCAGCAGCCAAGGGGGGACATACGCCGGGGAGCTGTTTTTT. Residues: CASSQGGTYAGELFF.

The V gene is TRBV4-2, the J gene TRBJ2-7; possible D gene TRBD2, 5 bases. The CDR3 totals 15 residues. Germline V gene lookup returns CDR1 LGHNA and CDR2 YNFKEQ. The V and J ends lost 4 bases and 3 bases respectively, with 16 bases between them. The CDR3 DNA is TGTGCCAGCAGCCCACGTGACGGGGAATACTACGAGCAGTACTTC. It yields the protein CASSPRDGEYYEQYF.

This chain connects TRBV7-8 to TRBJ1-2, with D perhaps matching TRBD1 (6 bases). CDR3 length: 14 amino acids. Germline values: CDR1 SGHVS, CDR2 FQNEAQ. The germline V and J ends were trimmed by 4 bases and 0 bases, with 9 bases remaining between them. The CDR3 bases are TGTGCCAGCAGCTCGGACAGCGCTAACTATGGCTACACCTTC. Protein sequence: CASSSDSANYGYTF.

The V and J genes are TRBV15 and TRBJ2-2; D is undetermined. Germline CDR1 reads LNHNV; CDR2 reads YYDKDF (reference sequence). The CDR3 contains 14 residues. V was pared by 6 bases and J by 4 bases, with 12 bases between. CDR3 amino acids: CATSRLAATGELFF. CDR3 in DNA: TGTGCCACCAGTCGGTTAGCCGCCACCGGGGAGCTGTTTTTT.

The chain combines TRBV5-4 with TRBJ2-3; 11 bases are a match to TRBD2. V shed 4 bases and J 6 bases; nucleotides not matched to a gene: 7. Germline CDR1 SGHNT, CDR2 YYREEE (reference sequence). The CDR3 is 15 amino acids. Here the CDR3 reads CASSGVAGGQDTQYF. CDR3 sequence (DNA): TGTGCCAGCAGCGGGGTAGCGGGGGGGCAGGATACGCAGTATTTT.

V gene TRBV15 combines with J gene TRBJ1-2; D call uncertain. The CDR3 is 13 residues long. The ends were cut back, 0 bases at V and 4 bases at J, with 6 bases in the middle. Germline loops: CDR1 LNHNV, CDR2 YYDKDF (reference sequence). The CDR3 is CATSRDPGYGYTF. The CDR3 nucleotides read TGTGCCACCAGCAGAGATCCGGGCTATGGCTACACCTTC.

This clone was counted between two and nine times. The chain employs TRBV7-9 and TRBJ1-2; D might be TRBD1 (5 bases). V was shortened by 7 bases and J by 4 bases, with 10 bases between the two germline ends. In germline, CDR1 is SEHNR, CDR2 FQNEAQ (reference sequence). The CDR3 extends over 12 amino acids. In DNA, the CDR3 is TGTGCCAGCACCCAGGGTGGCTATGGCTACACCTTC. The encoded protein is CASTQGGYGYTF. The full variable domain, its missing parts supplied by reference TRBV7-9 and TRBJ1-2, is DTGVSQNPRHKITKRGQNVTFRCDPISEHNRLYWYRQTLGQGPEFLTYFQNEAQLEKSRLLSDRFSAERPKGSFSTLEIQRTEQGDSAMYLCASTQGGYGYTFGSGTRLTVV.

This clone was found once. The V call is TRBV3-1 (or the pseudogene TRBV3-2), the J call TRBJ2-2; 7 bases map to TRBD1. Per germline, CDR1 LGHDT and CDR2 YNNKEL (reference sequence). Trimming cost V 7 bases and J 7 bases; bases outside gene matches: 15. This CDR3 has 16 amino acids. This CDR3 is CASTLSGGFRGGELFF. In DNA, the CDR3 is TGTGCCAGCACCCTATCAGGGGGATTTAGAGGCGGGGAGCTGTTTTTT.

This chain joins TRBV6-2 or TRBV6-3 and TRBJ2-7, with D possibly matching TRBD1 (5 bases). Germline V gives CDR1 MNHEY, CDR2 SVGEGT. The CDR3 runs 14 residues. Between the trimmed V and J ends, which lost 4 bases and 2 bases, there was a span of 12 bases. Here the CDR3 reads CASSFARATYEQYV. DNA of the CDR3: TGTGCCAGCAGTTTCGCCAGGGCGACCTACGAGCAGTACGTC.

The gene calls are TRBV24-1 and TRBJ2-3; 10 positions agree with TRBD2. This CDR3 spans 19 amino acids. Germline trimming cut 7 bases from V and 6 bases from J; bases unmatched to any gene: 21. The germline gives CDR1 KGHDR, CDR2 SFDVKD. CDR3 nucleotide sequence: TGTGCCACCAGCAACCCCATAGCGGGGGGACTCACTCAAGGGGATACGCAGTATTTT. It encodes CATSNPIAGGLTQGDTQYF.

V and J are TRBV27 and TRBJ2-7; 9 bases fit TRBD1. J lost 2 bases, V lost 3 bases, and 5 bases had no gene match. The CDR3 contains 15 residues. Germline V gene lookup returns CDR1 MNHEY and CDR2 SMNVEV (reference sequence). The CDR3 sequence: CASSLDRGRTYEQYF. CDR3 in DNA: TGTGCCAGCAGTTTGGACAGGGGAAGAACCTACGAGCAGTACTTC.

The rearrangement joins TRBV11-3 to TRBJ2-1; 16 bases are a match to TRBD2. Germline V lookup: CDR1 SGHNT, CDR2 YENEEA. There are 16 residues in the CDR3. Trimming took 4 bases from V and 8 from J; bases not matched to a gene: 5. The CDR3, as DNA: TGTGCCAGCAGCTCCGGGACTAGCGGGGGGGCAGATGAGCAGTTCTTC. Amino acid sequence: CASSSGTSGGADEQFF.

The chain is built from TRBV28 and TRBJ2-5, with 7 bases matching TRBD1. This CDR3 contains 15 residues. V lost 7 bases and J lost 4; bases outside the gene matches: 12. CDR1 and CDR2 from the germline V gene are MDHEN and SYDVKM. CDR3 nucleotide sequence: TGTGCCAGCACCAAAGACAGGGACGGTGGAGAGACCCAGTACTTC. This translates into CASTKDRDGGETQYF.

This rearrangement joins TRBV5-1 to TRBJ2-7, with 10 bases that match TRBD2. Germline-derived CDR1 and CDR2 are SGHRS and YFSETQ. Germline trimming cut 0 bases from V and 1 base from J; bases unmatched to any gene: 7. This CDR3 has 17 residues. CDR3 sequence (DNA): TGCGCCAGCAGCTTGGAAGCGGGGGGGCCGGGATCCTACGAGCAGTACTTC. Its translation: CASSLEAGGPGSYEQYF.

In nucleotides, the CDR3 is TGTGCCAGCAGCTTAGGAGACAGTTTCACAGATACGCAGTATTTT. Protein: CASSLGDSFTDTQYF. This chain links TRBV11-3 with TRBJ2-3, with D possibly TRBD1 on 5 matching bases. The CDR3 is made up of 15 amino acids. Trimming took off 1 base at V and 2 bases at J, with 10 bases between the two ends. Germline loops: CDR1 SGHNT, CDR2 YENEEA.

This clone has a handful of counts. The chain carries TRBV7-8 and TRBJ1-5, with a possible D match to TRBD1 (5 bases). Germline-derived CDR1 and CDR2 are SGHVS and FQNEAQ. This CDR3 region has 13 residues. Trimming pared 5 bases from V and 5 bases from J, leaving 10 bases between. The CDR3 region is CASSPDSYQPQHF. DNA for the CDR3: TGTGCCAGCAGCCCTGACAGCTATCAGCCCCAGCATTTT. The whole variable domain, remainder taken from reference TRBV7-8 and TRBJ1-5, is GAGVSQSPRYKVAKRGQDVALRCDPISGHVSLFWYQQALGQGPEFLTYFQNEAQLDKSGLPSDRFFAERPEGSVSTLKIQRTQQEDSAVYLCASSPDSYQPQHFGDGTRLSIL.

V and J are TRBV4-2 and TRBJ2-3, with TRBD2 matching over 12 bases. Germline CDR1 LGHNA, CDR2 YNFKEQ. This CDR3 is built from 20 residues. V shed 3 bases, J shed 0 bases, and the junction held 13 bases outside the gene matches. The CDR3 is CASSHEKTSGGDLSTDTQYF. CDR3 nucleotides: TGTGCCAGCAGCCACGAAAAGACTAGCGGGGGAGACCTCAGCACAGATACGCAGTATTTT.

The chain couples TRBV4-1 to TRBJ2-5; D unclear. The germline CDR1 and CDR2 sequences are MGHRA and YSYEKL. The CDR3 spans 13 residues. V lost 5 bases, J lost 2 bases, and 9 bases lay in between. The chain's CDR3 is CASSIQEQETQYF. As DNA, the CDR3 is TGCGCCAGCAGCATACAAGAACAAGAGACCCAGTACTTC.

This CDR3 reads CASSPLTGERLAFF. CDR3 nucleotides: TGCGCCAGCAGCCCCCTAACAGGGGAACGTTTAGCTTTCTTT. The rearrangement joins TRBV4-1 to TRBJ1-1; 7 nucleotides align to TRBD1. With 4 bases clipped from V and 10 bases from J, the junction kept 12 bases outside the gene matches. The CDR3 spans 14 residues. Germline loops: CDR1 MGHRA, CDR2 YSYEKL.

The chain carries TRBV18 and TRBJ2-7; D uncertain. The CDR3 runs to 15 residues. CDR1 and CDR2 from the germline V gene are KGHSH and LQKENI. V dropped 4 bases and J dropped 1 base, with 14 bases sitting between them. CDR3 region: CASSQANSLSYEQYV. Here the CDR3 DNA reads TGTGCCAGCTCACAGGCGAACAGCCTATCCTACGAGCAGTACGTC.

This chain links TRBV6-8 with TRBJ2-7; D perhaps matches TRBD1 (5 bases). The CDR3 loop spans 16 amino acids. Germline CDR1 is MNHGY and CDR2 is SAAAGT. The V and J ends lost 0 bases and 3 bases respectively, with 15 bases between them. In DNA form, the CDR3 reads TGTGCCAGCAGTTACTCGGGGCCCCTATCACTCTACGAGCAGTACGTC. Amino acid sequence: CASSYSGPLSLYEQYV.

This chain joins TRBV29-1 and TRBJ2-2, with TRBD1 matching 7 bases. The J segment lost 0 bases and the V segment lost 2 bases, leaving 3 bases of the junction unmatched. There are 15 residues in the CDR3. CDR1 is SQVTM, CDR2 ANQGSEA, per germline. CDR3 in amino acids: CSVEQGESNTGELFF. The CDR3 DNA reads TGCAGCGTTGAACAGGGGGAGTCGAACACCGGGGAGCTGTTTTTT.

The chain recombines TRBV2 with TRBJ1-2; TRBD1 is a possible D gene (6 bases). Trimming removed 7 bases at V and 0 bases at J, with 18 bases between. CDR1 SNHLY and CDR2 FYNNEI come from the germline V gene. This CDR3 spans 16 amino acids. CDR3 amino acids: CASTGTLLQPNYGYTF. In DNA, the CDR3 is TGTGCCAGCACCGGGACACTGCTTCAACCTAACTATGGCTACACCTTC. The entire variable domain, with the rest obtained from reference TRBV2 and TRBJ1-2, is as follows: EPEVTQTPSHQVTQMGQEVILRCVPISNHLYFYWYRQILGQKVEFLVSFYNNEISEKSEIFDDQFSVERPDGSNFTLKIRSTKLEDSAMYFCASTGTLLQPNYGYTFGSGTRLTVV.

This sequence joins TRBV11-2 and TRBJ2-2; 8 bases are shared with TRBD1. Germline CDR1 is SGHAT and CDR2 is FQNNGV. V shed 5 bases, J shed 4 bases, and the junction held 6 bases outside the gene matches. The CDR3 has 15 residues. The CDR3 coding sequence is TGTGCCAGCAGCGAAGGACAGGGAACCACCGGGGAGCTGTTTTTT. As protein: CASSEGQGTTGELFF.

The chain uses TRBV2 and TRBJ2-7; D may be TRBD2 (6 bases). V lost 3 bases and J 6 bases, leaving 18 bases between the germline ends. This CDR3 is built from 15 residues. Germline CDR1 reads SNHLY; CDR2 reads FYNNEI. As DNA, the CDR3 is TGTGCCAGCAGTGAGGCGGACTGGGGGGTTAGCGAGCAGTACTTC. It encodes CASSEADWGVSEQYF.

Details on this clone: The junction departs from the called germline gene at one end, perhaps through a read error. V usage is TRBV11-2 and J usage is TRBJ1-4, with D maybe TRBD1 (5 bases). CDR3 length equals 12 residues. Looked up from germline, CDR1 is SGHAT and CDR2 is FQNNGV. This CDR3 is CASSFLGGGPIF. The CDR3, as DNA: TGTGCCAGCAGCTTCCTCGGGGGAGGCCCAATTTTT.

The chain employs TRBV7-3 and TRBJ2-1, with 9 bases matching TRBD2. The junction had 6 bases not matched to a gene; V was cut back by 1 base and J by 8 bases. This CDR3 has 15 amino acids. Germline values: CDR1 SGHTA, CDR2 FQGTGA. CDR3 in DNA: TGTGCCAGCAGCTTAATGGCGGGGGGGCCTGATGAGCAGTTCTTC. Translating gives CASSLMAGGPDEQFF.

This clone was seen at least ten times. The chain is built from TRBV4-1 and TRBJ2-2; D unclear. The CDR3 loop spans 12 amino acids. In germline, CDR1 is MGHRA, CDR2 YSYEKL. The ends were cut back, 3 bases at V and 8 bases at J, with 7 bases in the middle. CDR3 sequence: CASSHPYGELFF. The CDR3 nucleotides read TGCGCCAGCAGCCATCCCTATGGGGAGCTGTTTTTT.

The rearrangement uses TRBV27 and TRBJ2-2, with unresolved D. V was trimmed by 1 base and J by 10 bases, leaving 13 bases between them. Looked up from germline, CDR1 is MNHEY and CDR2 is SMNVEV (reference sequence). CDR3 length: 14 amino acids. DNA of the CDR3: TGTGCCAGCAGTTTATTAGCCGGAAAAGAGGAGCTGTTTTTT. Translation: CASSLLAGKEELFF.